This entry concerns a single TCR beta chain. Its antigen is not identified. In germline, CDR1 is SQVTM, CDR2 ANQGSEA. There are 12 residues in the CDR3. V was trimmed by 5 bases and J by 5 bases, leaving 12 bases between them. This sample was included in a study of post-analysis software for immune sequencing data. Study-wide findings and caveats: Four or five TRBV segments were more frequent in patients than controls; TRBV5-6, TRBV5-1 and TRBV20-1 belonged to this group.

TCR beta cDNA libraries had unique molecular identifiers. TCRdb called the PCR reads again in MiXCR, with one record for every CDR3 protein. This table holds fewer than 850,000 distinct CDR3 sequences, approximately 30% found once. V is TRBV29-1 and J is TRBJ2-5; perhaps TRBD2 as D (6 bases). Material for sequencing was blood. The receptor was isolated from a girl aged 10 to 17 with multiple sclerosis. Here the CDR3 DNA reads TGCAGCGTTCCCGGGGGTCGGGAGACCCAGTACTTC. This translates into CSVPGGRETQYF.